This entry features one T cell receptor (beta chain) sequence. The data were produced by immunoSEQ multiplex PCR, yet TCRdb's version contains in-frame clones alone and is incomplete. This sample has 200,000 to 250,000 clones, with around 90% found just once. This entry comes from a study of blood T cell repertoires in COVID-19. Study as a whole: The United States, Italy and Spain supplied acute and convalescent COVID-19 samples.

The specimen sequenced was peripheral blood. The receptor's source is a man between 60 and 75 years old who had recovered from COVID-19.

CDR3 coding DNA: TGTGCCAGCAGCCGGGTGTCGGCTGCCGGGGAGCTGTTTTTT. Its protein is CASSRVSAAGELFF. The rearrangement joins TRBV9 to TRBJ2-2; D gene unclear. Germline values: CDR1 SGDLS, CDR2 YYNGEE. The CDR3 sequence is 14 residues long. Trimming cost V 4 bases and J 6 bases, with 13 bases left between them.